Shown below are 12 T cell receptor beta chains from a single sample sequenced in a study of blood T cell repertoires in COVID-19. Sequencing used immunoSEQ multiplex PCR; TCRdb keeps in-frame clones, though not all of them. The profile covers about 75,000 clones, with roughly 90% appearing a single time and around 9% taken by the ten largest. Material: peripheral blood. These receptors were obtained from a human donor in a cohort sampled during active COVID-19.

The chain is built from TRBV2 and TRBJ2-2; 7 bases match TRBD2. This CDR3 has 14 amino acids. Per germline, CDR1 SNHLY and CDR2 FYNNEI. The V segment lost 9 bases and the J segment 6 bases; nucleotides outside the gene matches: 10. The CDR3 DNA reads TGTGCCAGGGGAGGGGCTGGAGCCCCCGGGGAGCTGTTTTTT. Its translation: CARGGAGAPGELFF.

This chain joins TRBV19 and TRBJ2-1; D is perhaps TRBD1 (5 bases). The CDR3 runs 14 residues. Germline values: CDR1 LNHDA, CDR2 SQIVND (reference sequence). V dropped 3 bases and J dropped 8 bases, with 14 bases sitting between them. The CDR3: CASSILDWGDEQFF. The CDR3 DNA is TGTGCCAGTAGTATTCTCGACTGGGGCGATGAGCAGTTCTTC.

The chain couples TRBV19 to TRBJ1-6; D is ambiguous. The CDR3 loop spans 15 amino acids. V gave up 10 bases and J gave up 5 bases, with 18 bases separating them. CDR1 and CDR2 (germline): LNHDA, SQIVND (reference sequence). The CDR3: CAIGSQQIDNSPLHF. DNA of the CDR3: TGTGCCATTGGCTCACAGCAGATCGATAATTCACCCCTCCACTTT.

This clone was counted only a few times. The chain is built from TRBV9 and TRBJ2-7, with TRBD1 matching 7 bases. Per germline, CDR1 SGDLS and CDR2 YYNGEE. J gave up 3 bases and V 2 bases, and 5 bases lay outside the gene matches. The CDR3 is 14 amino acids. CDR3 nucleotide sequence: TGTGCCAGCAGCGTTACAGGGGTGGGCTACGAGCAGTACTTC. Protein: CASSVTGVGYEQYF.

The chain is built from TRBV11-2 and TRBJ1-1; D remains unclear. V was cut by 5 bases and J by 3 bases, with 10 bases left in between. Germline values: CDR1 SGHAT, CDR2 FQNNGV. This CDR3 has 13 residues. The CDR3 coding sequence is TGTGCCAGCAGCGGTGAGTCCCACACTGAAGCTTTCTTT. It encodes CASSGESHTEAFF.

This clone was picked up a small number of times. CDR3 coding DNA: TGTGCCAGTACGACTGCCTACCCACCTAATGAGCAGTTCTTC. Its translation is CASTTAYPPNEQFF. The gene calls are TRBV19 and TRBJ2-1; unclear D gene. The CDR3 runs 14 residues. The germline V and J ends were trimmed by 7 bases and 7 bases, with 17 bases remaining between them. The V gene's germline CDR1 is LNHDA and CDR2 SQIVND (reference sequence). Full variable domain (outside the CDR3, taken from reference TRBV19 and TRBJ2-1): DGGITQSPKYLFRKEGQNVTLSCEQNLNHDAMYWYRQDPGQGLRLIYYSQIVNDFQKGDIAEGYSVSREKKESFPLTVTSAQKNPTAFYLCASTTAYPPNEQFFGPGTRLTVL.

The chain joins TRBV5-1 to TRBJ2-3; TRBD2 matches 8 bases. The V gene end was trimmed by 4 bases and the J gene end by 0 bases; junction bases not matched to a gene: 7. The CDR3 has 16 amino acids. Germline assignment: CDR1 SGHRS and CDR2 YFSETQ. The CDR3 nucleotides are TGCGCCAGCAGCCCAGGGACTAGTACTAGCACAGATACGCAGTATTTT. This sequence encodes CASSPGTSTSTDTQYF.

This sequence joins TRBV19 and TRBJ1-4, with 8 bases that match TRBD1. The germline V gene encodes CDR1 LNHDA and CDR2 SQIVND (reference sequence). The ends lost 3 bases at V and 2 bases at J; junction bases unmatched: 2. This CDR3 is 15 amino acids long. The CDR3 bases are TGTGCCAGTAGTATGACAGGGGTTACTAATGAAAAACTGTTTTTT. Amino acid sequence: CASSMTGVTNEKLFF.

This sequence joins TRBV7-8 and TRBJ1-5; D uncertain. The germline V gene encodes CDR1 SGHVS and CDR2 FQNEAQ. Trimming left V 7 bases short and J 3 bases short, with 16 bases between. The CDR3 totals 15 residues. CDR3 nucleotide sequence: TGTGCCAGCACCTCGACTGTGACCCCCAATCAGCCCCAGCATTTT. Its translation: CASTSTVTPNQPQHF. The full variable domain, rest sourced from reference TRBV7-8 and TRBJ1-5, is GAGVSQSPRYKVAKRGQDVALRCDPISGHVSLFWYQQALGQGPEFLTYFQNEAQLDKSGLPSDRFFAERPEGSVSTLKIQRTQQEDSAVYLCASTSTVTPNQPQHFGDGTRLSIL.

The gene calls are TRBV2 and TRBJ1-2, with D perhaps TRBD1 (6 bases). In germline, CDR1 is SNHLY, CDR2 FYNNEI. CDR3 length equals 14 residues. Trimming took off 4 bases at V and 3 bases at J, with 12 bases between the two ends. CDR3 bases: TGTGCCAGCAGTGGATCAGGGGCAGACTATGGCTACACCTTC. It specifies CASSGSGADYGYTF.

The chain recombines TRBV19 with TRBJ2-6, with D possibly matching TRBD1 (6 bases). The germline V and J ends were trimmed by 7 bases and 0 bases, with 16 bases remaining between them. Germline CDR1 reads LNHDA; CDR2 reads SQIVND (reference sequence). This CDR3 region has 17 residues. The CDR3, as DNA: TGTGCCAGTACCCGCGACAGGTTTAGCTCTGGGGCCAACGTCCTGACTTTC. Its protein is CASTRDRFSSGANVLTF.

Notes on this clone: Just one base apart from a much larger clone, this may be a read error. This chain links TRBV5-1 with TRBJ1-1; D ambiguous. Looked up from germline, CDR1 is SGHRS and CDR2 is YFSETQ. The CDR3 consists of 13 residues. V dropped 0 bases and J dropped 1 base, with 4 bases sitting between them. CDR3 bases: TGCGCCAGCAGCTTGGAACAGAACACTGAAGCTTTCTTT. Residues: CASSLEQNTEAFF.